Listed here are 30 T cell receptor beta chains from one sample, sequenced in a study of blood T cells in healthy people across ages. Primers used in a second PCR of roughly 6 to 11 cycles were a sample-barcoded 5' primer and a J-beta primer mix. TCRdb called the 5' RACE reads again in MiXCR, with one record for every CDR3 protein. The data contain over a million distinct CDR3 sequences, about 40% of them seen just once; the ten biggest clones take up 6.5% to 10%. Sequenced material: blood. These receptors were taken from a woman aged 18-29 years in good health.

The rearrangement joins TRBV6-2 or TRBV6-3 to TRBJ2-1; TRBD2 agrees at 13 bases. This CDR3 region has 15 residues. The germline gives CDR1 MNHEY, CDR2 SVGEGT. V trimming: 6 bases; J trimming: 10 bases; junction bases outside the gene matches: 9. The CDR3, as DNA: TGTGCCAGCAGCGCCGGGACTAGCGGGACAAGGGAGCAGTTCTTC. Amino acids: CASSAGTSGTREQFF.

V is TRBV2 and J is TRBJ2-3; possibly TRBD1 for D (5 bases). CDR1 is SNHLY, CDR2 FYNNEI, per germline. Trimming stripped 4 bases from V and 1 base from J, with 9 bases between. This CDR3 is 14 amino acids long. CDR3 in amino acids: CASSVDKGTDTQYF. Written as DNA, the CDR3 is TGTGCCAGCAGTGTGGACAAGGGCACAGATACGCAGTATTTT.

This clonotype was observed a single time. This chain links TRBV5-1 with TRBJ2-1; TRBD1 might be the D (6 bases). The ends were cut back, 0 bases at V and 6 bases at J, with 13 bases in the middle. Germline V gene lookup returns CDR1 SGHRS and CDR2 YFSETQ. The CDR3 is made up of 15 amino acids. This CDR3 is CASSLAQGLTNEQFF. As DNA, the CDR3 is TGCGCCAGCAGCTTGGCCCAGGGGTTGACCAATGAGCAGTTCTTC.

Details on this clonotype: One junction end does not reproduce the germline sequence, and a read error may be involved. The V and J genes are TRBV3-1 and TRBJ1-2; D is possibly TRBD1 (6 bases). This CDR3 is 15 amino acids long. The germline V gene encodes CDR1 LGHDT and CDR2 YNNKEL (reference sequence). This CDR3 is CASGQGGGLPYGYTF. The CDR3 DNA follows: TGTGCCAGCGGCCAAGGGGGAGGCTTGCCCTATGGCTACACCTTC.

A few counts support this clonotype. The chain has TRBV3-1 and TRBJ2-7; TRBD1 aligns across 8 bases. The V segment lost 0 bases and the J segment 3 bases; nucleotides outside the gene matches: 10. Germline V gives CDR1 LGHDT, CDR2 YNNKEL (reference sequence). The CDR3 runs to 17 residues. The CDR3 here is CASSQELFGTGRYEQYF. DNA for the CDR3: TGTGCCAGCAGCCAAGAGTTGTTCGGGACAGGACGCTACGAGCAGTACTTC.

The chain links TRBV24-1 to TRBJ2-1; D is unclear. Per the germline V gene, CDR1 is KGHDR and CDR2 is SFDVKD. V was shortened by 3 bases and J by 0 bases, with 11 bases between the two germline ends. This CDR3 region has 16 residues. The CDR3 DNA is TGTGCCACCAGTGATCCCTCTACCAGCTCCTACAATGAGCAGTTCTTC. Its translation is CATSDPSTSSYNEQFF.

The chain combines TRBV28 with TRBJ2-4, with a tentative D call TRBD2 (5 bases). The J call is uncertain, as TRBJ2-7 better fits the DNA end. The CDR3 has 14 amino acids. Per germline, CDR1 MDHEN and CDR2 SYDVKM. The CDR3 bases are TGTGCCAGCAGTCCCCAAGAGGGAATCCACGAGCAGTACTTC. Its protein product is CASSPQEGIHEQYF.

Turning to this clonotype: This may arise from a read error, as a much more abundant clone is one base away. The chain uses TRBV3-1 and TRBJ2-5, with 9 nucleotides matching TRBD2. This CDR3 has 15 amino acids. Germline CDR1 is LGHDT and CDR2 is YNNKEL (reference sequence). DNA of the CDR3: TGTGCCAGAAGCCCGTCACCTAGCGGGGAAGAGACCCAGTACTTC. It translates to CARSPSPSGEETQYF.

The V gene is TRBV9, the J gene TRBJ2-1; D uncertain. The ends were cut back, 3 bases at V and 8 bases at J, with 6 bases in the middle. CDR3 size: 11 residues. Germline V gives CDR1 SGDLS, CDR2 YYNGEE. CDR3 DNA sequence: TGTGCCAGCAGCGAGTTTGATGAGCAGTTCTTC. Its protein product is CASSEFDEQFF.

As regards this clonotype: The germline gene is not matched at one end of the junction; a read error may be the cause. V is TRBV4-1 and J is TRBJ2-7; TRBD1 agrees at 7 bases. The CDR3 is 15 residues long. Germline CDR1 MGHRA, CDR2 YSYEKL. Here the CDR3 reads CAGSQDWGTDYEQYF. The CDR3 nucleotides read TGCGCCGGCAGCCAAGACTGGGGGACAGACTACGAGCAGTACTTC.

The chain has TRBV29-1 and TRBJ1-1; D ambiguous. The germline CDR1 and CDR2 sequences are SQVTM and ANQGSEA. The length of the CDR3 is 12 residues. V lost 3 bases and J 1 base, leaving 6 bases between the germline ends. Here the CDR3 reads CSVDKENTEAFF. The CDR3 region has the DNA TGCAGCGTTGATAAAGAGAACACTGAAGCTTTCTTT.

This clonotype was seen a handful of times. CDR3 bases: TGCAGTGCTCCGAACAGGGGCACTCAGGCAGATACGCAGTATTTT. This translates into CSAPNRGTQADTQYF. The chain has TRBV20-1 and TRBJ2-3; 7 nucleotides agree with TRBD1. With V trimmed by 5 bases and J by 4 bases, 12 bases remained unmatched. The CDR3 has 15 residues. Germline V gene lookup returns CDR1 DFQATT and CDR2 SNEGSKA (reference sequence).

The genes are TRBV6-5 and TRBJ2-4, with a weak D call TRBD2 (6 bases). CDR3 length: 14 residues. V was shortened by 0 bases and J by 7 bases, with 10 bases between the two germline ends. The germline CDR1 and CDR2 sequences are MNHEY and SVGAGI. CDR3 coding DNA: TGTGCCAGCAGTTACTCGGGGGGTAGCAACATTCAGTACTTC. Encoded protein: CASSYSGGSNIQYF.

This clonotype has only a few counts. V usage is TRBV6-5 and J usage is TRBJ2-7; maybe TRBD1 (6 bases). Trimming removed 6 bases at V and 0 bases at J, with 12 bases between. CDR3 size: 14 residues. Germline-derived CDR1 and CDR2 are MNHEY and SVGAGI. The CDR3 spells CASSPGELSYEQYF. For the CDR3, the DNA is TGTGCCAGCAGCCCAGGGGAACTCTCCTACGAGCAGTACTTC.

This chain joins TRBV12-3 or TRBV12-4 and TRBJ1-1; tentatively, D is TRBD1 (5 bases). The CDR3 runs to 17 residues. Trimming removed 11 bases at V and 0 bases at J, with 25 bases between. CDR3 sequence (DNA): TGTGCCGGCCGTTGGGACTCAGGGATAGGAATGAACACTGAAGCTTTCTTT. Amino acid sequence: CAGRWDSGIGMNTEAFF.

The rearrangement uses TRBV5-1 and TRBJ2-7; maybe TRBD2 (6 bases). V was trimmed by 4 bases and J by 3 bases, leaving 17 bases between them. Germline loops: CDR1 SGHRS, CDR2 YFSETQ. The CDR3 loop spans 15 amino acids. For the CDR3, the DNA is TGCGCCAGCAGCCTGGGGTCCGGGCGGGACTACGAGCAGTACTTC. This sequence encodes CASSLGSGRDYEQYF.

This clonotype was recorded a few times. V and J are TRBV12-3 or TRBV12-4 and TRBJ2-2, with D possibly being TRBD1 (5 bases). The ends were cut back, 6 bases at V and 2 bases at J, with 19 bases in the middle. CDR3 length: 17 residues. The chain's CDR3 is CASSHVDDRLNTGELFF. The CDR3 nucleotides read TGTGCCAGCAGCCACGTTGACGACAGATTAAACACCGGGGAGCTGTTTTTT.

The CDR3 DNA is TGCAGTGCTAGATACAGGGTCACGGATACGCAGTATTTT. Protein sequence: CSARYRVTDTQYF. The gene calls are TRBV20-1 and TRBJ2-3; perhaps TRBD1 as D (6 bases). This CDR3 contains 13 residues. Germline V lookup: CDR1 DFQATT, CDR2 SNEGSKA (reference sequence). Trimming left V 2 bases short and J 6 bases short, with 12 bases between.

The chain uses TRBV20-1 and TRBJ2-3; no reliable D call. The germline V and J ends were trimmed by 7 bases and 4 bases, with 9 bases remaining between them. The CDR3 is 11 amino acids. Germline V gene lookup returns CDR1 DFQATT and CDR2 SNEGSKA (reference sequence). The CDR3 sequence: CSDSWSDTQYF. In nucleotides, the CDR3 is TGCAGTGATAGCTGGTCAGATACGCAGTATTTT.

The gene calls are TRBV24-1 and TRBJ1-5; 7 nucleotides align to TRBD1. Germline V gene lookup returns CDR1 KGHDR and CDR2 SFDVKD. The CDR3 loop spans 18 amino acids. V was pared by 2 bases and J by 0 bases, with 9 bases of the junction left unmatched. CDR3 residues: CATSDSGAGGSSNQPQHF. CDR3 coding DNA: TGTGCCACCAGTGATTCCGGGGCAGGGGGTAGTAGCAATCAGCCCCAGCATTTT.

The chain is built from TRBV2 and TRBJ2-7; 7 nucleotides agree with TRBD1. The germline V gene has CDR1 SNHLY and CDR2 FYNNEI. The length of the CDR3 is 15 residues. J lost 2 bases, V lost 4 bases, and 8 bases had no gene match. CDR3 loop: CASSGQGERAYEQYF. The CDR3 bases are TGTGCCAGCAGTGGGCAGGGGGAAAGGGCCTACGAGCAGTACTTC.

This rearrangement joins TRBV6-5 to TRBJ2-6, with D uncertain. The V gene lost 6 bases and the J gene lost 2 bases, with 11 bases spanning the gap. Germline assignment: CDR1 MNHEY and CDR2 SVGAGI. The CDR3 sequence is 15 residues long. As DNA, the CDR3 is TGTGCCAGCAGACGGACCCCCACTGGGGCCAACGTCCTGACTTTC. Translating gives CASRRTPTGANVLTF.

The genes are TRBV20-1 and TRBJ1-4; no firm D call. Germline V gene data show CDR1 as DFQATT and CDR2 as SNEGSKA (reference sequence). The CDR3 runs 13 residues. Trimming stripped 6 bases from V and 4 bases from J, with 12 bases between. The CDR3 DNA reads TGCAGTGCCCCGCAGTCCAATAATGAAAAACTGTTTTTT. The encoded protein is CSAPQSNNEKLFF.

This clonotype was recorded a few times. This chain joins TRBV7-9 and TRBJ1-6; D may be TRBD1 (6 bases). Germline V lookup: CDR1 SEHNR, CDR2 FQNEAQ (reference sequence). V dropped 2 bases and J dropped 10 bases, with 15 bases sitting between them. The CDR3 totals 15 residues. CDR3 coding DNA: TGTGCCAGCAGCTTACCAGGGGTAAACGAGTCACCCCTCCACTTT. Protein product: CASSLPGVNESPLHF.

This clonotype was detected only a few times. The CDR3 coding sequence is TGCAGTGCTAGAGGGGGGGGCGGATCAAACTATGGCTACACCTTC. It translates to CSARGGGGSNYGYTF. The chain uses TRBV20-1 and TRBJ1-2, with TRBD1 as a possible D gene (6 bases). V was pared by 1 base and J by 2 bases, with 14 bases between. This CDR3 comprises 15 residues. In germline, CDR1 is DFQATT, CDR2 SNEGSKA (reference sequence).

This clonotype was counted at least ten times. The chain employs TRBV29-1 and TRBJ2-5; a weak D match, TRBD1 (6 bases). The CDR3 has 12 amino acids. Per germline, CDR1 SQVTM and CDR2 ANQGSEA. Trimming took off 8 bases at V and 0 bases at J, with 10 bases between the two ends. CDR3 amino acids: CSLQGYQETQYF. As DNA, the CDR3 is TGCAGCCTTCAGGGGTACCAAGAGACCCAGTACTTC. Based on the CDR3 plus reference TRBV29-1 and TRBJ2-5, the full variable domain is SAVISQKPSRDICQRGTSLTIQCQVDSQVTMMFWYRQQPGQSLTLIATANQGSEATYESGFVIDKFPISRPNLTFSTLTVSNMSPEDSSIYLCSLQGYQETQYFGPGTRLLVL.

The CDR3 here is CSARHAWAYEQYF. The DNA for the CDR3 is TGCAGTGCTAGACACGCTTGGGCCTACGAGCAGTACTTC. V and J are TRBV20-1 and TRBJ2-7; D uncertain. From germline, CDR1 is DFQATT and CDR2 SNEGSKA (reference sequence). V was clipped by 2 bases and J by 2 bases, with 10 bases between them. The CDR3 extends over 13 amino acids.

This chain connects TRBV20-1 to TRBJ2-1; D perhaps matches TRBD2 (6 bases). The germline V gene encodes CDR1 DFQATT and CDR2 SNEGSKA (reference sequence). With 3 bases removed from V and 7 bases from J, the gap between germline ends came to 13 bases. This CDR3 comprises 13 residues. In DNA, the CDR3 is TGCAGTGCTAGCACGCGACTAGGGAATGAGCAGTTCTTC. It encodes CSASTRLGNEQFF.

This rearrangement joins TRBV6-2 or TRBV6-3 to TRBJ1-4; D remains ambiguous. Trimming cost V 7 bases and J 6 bases, with 15 bases left between them. This CDR3 has 14 amino acids. Germline lookup yields CDR1 MNHEY and CDR2 SVGEGT. In DNA form, the CDR3 reads TGTGCCAGCACCTCGGGAGGGATGGATGAAAAACTGTTTTTT. Translating it yields CASTSGGMDEKLFF.

This clonotype was counted a few times. The chain has TRBV15 and TRBJ1-1; no reliable D call. The CDR3 has 14 amino acids. Germline V gene sequence: CDR1 LNHNV, CDR2 YYDKDF (reference sequence). Deletions cut 1 base from V and 8 bases from J, with 14 bases between. CDR3 DNA sequence: TGTGCCACCAGCAGAGCGAGGGCGGGCACGGAAGCTTTCTTT. Translated, it gives CATSRARAGTEAFF.